This T cell receptor (beta chain) was sequenced in a study of blood T cell repertoires in COVID-19 (dated by TCRdb to the early 2020s). In the study overall: Samples from collaborators originated in the United States, Italy and Spain and spanned both the acute and convalescent phases of COVID-19. The material from the prospective study consisted of cDNA or gDNA derived from T cells, B-cell-depleted T cells, or PBMCs. Samples came from the ongoing ImmuneRACE study (first 160 participants) plus 1,254 subjects from 6 global collaborators. Where available, HLA class I and class II types were taken from metadata supplied by the sample provider and were not determined by assay-based typing. The repertoires were released in a freely available public database meant as a resource for research on the immune response to SARS-CoV-2. The sample metadata nearly always contained a de-identified subject ID, COVID-19 status, age in years and sex. The dataset comprised deeply sampled blood TCRbeta repertoires from subjects exposed to, actively infected with, or recovered from COVID-19. Points the paper makes about the study in general: The quantity of clinical and demographic metadata differed by source and by participant and was supplied without curation.

The CDR3 runs 11 residues from the cysteine to the phenylalanine. Only the CDR3 DNA stays, 33 bases, in frame from base 1. CDR1 is given as MNHEY and CDR2 as SMNVEV, both from the germline V gene (reference sequence). Trimming costs V 6 bases and J 3 bases, and their ends lie 5 bases apart. Enrolling through a virtual design, the prospective study's participants ranged in age from roughly 18 to 90 years and lived across 24 United States geographic areas. Cohort assignment in the prospective study relied on participant-reported clinical history from a screening survey and a study questionnaire. A participant counted as exposed if, within 2 weeks of entering the study, that participant had been in contact with someone who had a PCR-confirmed or clinician-diagnosed COVID-19 case. Each participant in the prospective study had whole blood, serum and a nasopharyngeal or oropharyngeal swab collected by mobile phlebotomists. Additional blood draws and questionnaires over an approximately 2-month period could optionally be provided by prospective study participants. Blood samples from the prospective study were shipped frozen or at room temperature prior to DNA extraction.

In regard to this clone: The antigen this receptor binds is unknown. Within one base of it there is no much larger clone, and no base qualities were kept.

The immunoSEQ Assay, a bias-controlled multiplex PCR, was used to amplify TCRbeta CDR3 regions from genomic DNA. Under the source paper's analysis protocol: Nucleated cell counts per sample were estimated from amplification of reference gene primers within the assay. To quantify the absolute abundance of each unique TCRbeta CDR3 rearrangement, sequence reads were collapsed and filtered. For each sample, productive Simpson clonality was calculated as the square root of Simpson's diversity index across productive rearrangements. Imported from immuneACCESS, the table was reduced by TCRdb to in-frame sequences with V and J called. These copies leave out some clones; in studies compared against another copy, an unresolved V gene accounts for under half, and the cause of the remainder is not known. The V and J calls and clone size were taken over from that table, and D and trimming were inferred from the DNA. The sample data list roughly 150,000 clones, and roughly nine tenths of these were observed just once. In total, the top ten clones hold less than 5% of the sample.

What was sequenced was PBMCs or T cells enriched from blood (not recorded which). The TCR originated in a woman in her thirties or forties who had been exposed to COVID-19. This chain is built from TRBV27 and TRBJ1-1; there is no confident call for the D gene. CDR3 reads: CASRSYTEAFF. The nucleotides are TGTGCCAGCAGGTCTTACACTGAAGCTTTCTTT.